The 30 T cell receptor beta chains presented below share a single source sample, sequenced in a study of cytomegalovirus exposure and HLA in healthy donors. Profiling relied on immunoSEQ multiplex PCR, and the TCRdb table lists in-frame clones only, not all of them. The data hold about 160,000 clones, with approximately 96% observed a single time. Sequences were obtained from PBMCs. The receptors stem from a young woman in good health and CMV-seronegative.

This clone came up once. This chain links TRBV4-2 with TRBJ2-6, with unresolved D. The V and J ends lost 4 bases and 2 bases respectively, with 15 bases between them. The CDR3 runs 17 residues. Per the germline V gene, CDR1 is LGHNA and CDR2 is YNFKEQ. The CDR3 DNA follows: TGTGCCAGCAGCCGAGCGCTGGCCGGTGCTGGGGCCAACGTCCTGACTTTC. Translation gives CASSRALAGAGANVLTF.

The chain employs TRBV5-1 and TRBJ2-2, with D unresolved. The CDR3 spans 13 residues. V was cut by 4 bases and J by 4 bases, with 8 bases left in between. Looked up from germline, CDR1 is SGHRS and CDR2 is YFSETQ. In DNA form, the CDR3 reads TGCGCCAGCAGCACTATCCCCACCGGGGAGCTGTTTTTT. It yields the protein CASSTIPTGELFF. Combining the CDR3 with reference TRBV5-1 and TRBJ2-2 gives the whole variable domain KAGVTQTPRYLIKTRGQQVTLSCSPISGHRSVSWYQQTPGQGLQFLFEYFSETQRNKGNFPGRFSGRQFSNSRSEMNVSTLELGDSALYLCASSTIPTGELFFGEGSRLTVL.

This clone has a single count. This rearrangement joins TRBV5-4 to TRBJ1-4; D is unclear. Trimming shortened V by 4 bases and J by 8 bases, and 15 bases separated the two germline ends. The CDR3 has 14 residues. The germline gives CDR1 SGHNT, CDR2 YYREEE (reference sequence). The CDR3 spells CASSTRRDGEKLFF. CDR3 nucleotides: TGTGCCAGCAGCACTAGACGGGATGGGGAAAAACTGTTTTTT.

The chain carries TRBV18 and TRBJ1-3, with 10 bases lining up with TRBD1. After removal of 1 base from V and 4 bases from J, the junction contained 4 bases not matched to a gene. In germline, CDR1 is KGHSH, CDR2 LQKENI. This CDR3 has 16 residues. CDR3 sequence (DNA): TGTGCCAGCTCACCACTACGACAGGGGGCGGGAAACACCATATATTTT. Encoded protein: CASSPLRQGAGNTIYF.

The gene calls are TRBV6-5 and TRBJ2-7, with D unclear. Per germline, CDR1 MNHEY and CDR2 SVGAGI. V was pared by 2 bases and J by 1 base, with 12 bases between. The CDR3 has 15 residues. This CDR3 is CASSYLGSGSYEQYF. DNA for the CDR3: TGTGCCAGCAGTTACCTAGGTTCCGGGTCCTACGAGCAGTACTTC.

The gene calls are TRBV30 and TRBJ2-4; 10 bases are a match to TRBD2. The CDR3 consists of 15 residues. V trimming: 0 bases; J trimming: 7 bases; junction bases outside the gene matches: 6. The V gene's germline CDR1 is GTSNPN and CDR2 SVGIG (reference sequence). The CDR3 protein is CAWSVGNSGGNIQYF. The CDR3 DNA reads as TGTGCCTGGAGTGTTGGCAATAGCGGGGGGAACATTCAGTACTTC. The full variable domain, completed using reference TRBV30 and TRBJ2-4, is SQTIHQWPATLVQPVGSPLSLECTVEGTSNPNLYWYRQAAGRGLQLLFYSVGIGQISSEVPQNLSASRPQDRQFILSSKKLLLSDSGFYLCAWSVGNSGGNIQYFGAGTRLSVL.

This clone is medium-sized by share. This chain uses TRBV29-1 with TRBJ1-1; tentative D call: TRBD1 (6 bases). The CDR3 runs 12 residues. Per germline, CDR1 SQVTM and CDR2 ANQGSEA. Trimming left V 7 bases short and J 3 bases short, with 12 bases between. Here the CDR3 reads CSDMTGDTEAFF. The CDR3 coding sequence is TGCAGCGATATGACAGGAGACACTGAAGCTTTCTTT.

This chain connects TRBV7-9 to TRBJ1-1, with no clear D. Germline V gives CDR1 SEHNR, CDR2 FQNEAQ (reference sequence). Between the trimmed V and J ends, which lost 8 bases and 1 base, there was a span of 14 bases. The CDR3 consists of 14 residues. The CDR3 loop reads CASSGREGNTEAFF. The CDR3 nucleotides read TGTGCCAGCTCCGGAAGGGAGGGGAACACTGAAGCTTTCTTT.

This sequence joins TRBV19 and TRBJ2-7, with 11 bases identical to TRBD1. The V and J ends lost 5 bases and 3 bases, in that order; junction bases with no gene match: 9. CDR1 is LNHDA, CDR2 SQIVND, per germline (reference sequence). The CDR3 consists of 16 residues. CDR3 in DNA: TGTGCCAGTAGTGGGTCCGGACAGGGGGCAATCTACGAGCAGTACTTC. Amino acids: CASSGSGQGAIYEQYF. Looking up the rest from reference TRBV19 and TRBJ2-7 gives the full variable domain: DGGITQSPKYLFRKEGQNVTLSCEQNLNHDAMYWYRQDPGQGLRLIYYSQIVNDFQKGDIAEGYSVSREKKESFPLTVTSAQKNPTAFYLCASSGSGQGAIYEQYFGPGTRLTVT.

This clone was seen only a few times. CDR3 DNA sequence: TGTGCCAGCAGCAAGAAGGGAAGGGGACAGCACACTGAAGCTTTCTTT. It yields the protein CASSKKGRGQHTEAFF. The gene calls are TRBV21-1 and TRBJ1-1; the table's D call, TRBD1, has no DNA check behind it. TRBV21-1 has pseudogene status. The CDR3 runs to 16 residues.

The chain is built from TRBV5-1 and TRBJ2-5, with 10 nucleotides matching TRBD1. CDR1 SGHRS and CDR2 YFSETQ come from the germline V gene. Trimming removed 3 bases from V and 2 bases from J; junction bases left unmatched: 7. This CDR3 is built from 16 residues. CDR3 residues: CASSSRTGGEQETQYF. CDR3 sequence (DNA): TGCGCCAGCAGCTCAAGGACAGGGGGTGAACAAGAGACCCAGTACTTC.

V and J are TRBV5-3 and TRBJ1-2; D gene ambiguous. TRBV5-3 is given ORF status, its function remaining uncertain. This CDR3 spans 16 amino acids. V was pared by 0 bases and J by 1 base, with 13 bases between. CDR3 sequence (DNA): TGTGCCAGAAGCTTGGATCTACCGCGGGGTAACTATGGCTACACCTTC. It encodes CARSLDLPRGNYGYTF.

This clone was detected ten times or more. This chain joins TRBV7-9 and TRBJ1-2; no reliable D call. This CDR3 has 12 residues. Germline V CDR1 and CDR2: SEHNR, FQNEAQ (reference sequence). Between the trimmed V and J ends, which lost 7 bases and 7 bases, there was a span of 13 bases. DNA for the CDR3: TGTGCCAGCATTAGTCAAGCCGGTGGCTACACCTTC. Encoded protein: CASISQAGGYTF.

The chain carries TRBV4-1 and TRBJ2-7; 10 positions match TRBD2. This CDR3 contains 13 residues. Germline assignment: CDR1 MGHRA and CDR2 YSYEKL. V was clipped by 6 bases and J by 6 bases; unmatched bases: 5. CDR3 DNA sequence: TGCGCCAGCAGAGCGGGGGGGCTCGGCGAGCAGTACTTC. The encoded protein is CASRAGGLGEQYF.

This clone was seen more than once but under ten times. The genes are TRBV18 and TRBJ1-6, with no clear D. The CDR3 is 13 residues long. Germline values: CDR1 KGHSH, CDR2 LQKENI. Trimming removed 6 bases at V and 4 bases at J, with 7 bases between. This chain's CDR3 is CASSGSYNSPLHF. CDR3 in DNA: TGTGCCAGCTCTGGCAGTTATAATTCACCCCTCCACTTT. Together with reference TRBV18 and TRBJ1-6, the CDR3 gives the full variable domain: NAGVMQNPRHLVRRRGQEARLRCSPMKGHSHVYWYRQLPEEGLKFMVYLQKENIIDESGMPKERFSAEFPKEGPSILRIQQVVRGDSAAYFCASSGSYNSPLHFGNGTRLTVT.

The chain couples TRBV7-9 to TRBJ2-3; a weak D match, TRBD2 (6 bases). Germline CDR1 is SEHNR and CDR2 is FQNEAQ (reference sequence). CDR3 length: 14 amino acids. Trimming stripped 5 bases from V and 3 bases from J, with 12 bases between. CDR3 nucleotide sequence: TGTGCCAGCAGCGCGACTAGTTCAACAGATACGCAGTATTTT. Its protein product is CASSATSSTDTQYF. The full variable domain, rest sourced from reference TRBV7-9 and TRBJ2-3, is DTGVSQNPRHKITKRGQNVTFRCDPISEHNRLYWYRQTLGQGPEFLTYFQNEAQLEKSRLLSDRFSAERPKGSFSTLEIQRTEQGDSAMYLCASSATSSTDTQYFGPGTRLTVL.

The chain uses TRBV5-1 and TRBJ1-2, with a possible D match to TRBD1 (5 bases). V lost 4 bases, J lost 2 bases, and 12 bases lay in between. This CDR3 has 14 amino acids. Germline V gene lookup returns CDR1 SGHRS and CDR2 YFSETQ. The DNA for the CDR3 is TGCGCCAGCAGCGGGGGGACGGGGAACTATGGCTACACCTTC. Encoded protein: CASSGGTGNYGYTF. The full variable domain, in which reference TRBV5-1 and TRBJ1-2 provide the parts outside the CDR3, is KAGVTQTPRYLIKTRGQQVTLSCSPISGHRSVSWYQQTPGQGLQFLFEYFSETQRNKGNFPGRFSGRQFSNSRSEMNVSTLELGDSALYLCASSGGTGNYGYTFGSGTRLTVV.

The chain joins TRBV4-1 to TRBJ1-1, with D unclear. Germline V gene data show CDR1 as MGHRA and CDR2 as YSYEKL. This CDR3 spans 18 amino acids. V was shortened by 3 bases and J by 1 base, with 21 bases between the two germline ends. The CDR3 sequence is CASSHSRRILDQNTEAFF. The CDR3 DNA follows: TGCGCCAGCAGCCACTCTCGGAGGATTCTCGACCAGAACACTGAAGCTTTCTTT.

The genes are TRBV4-3 and TRBJ1-1; 7 positions match TRBD1. The V gene's germline CDR1 is LGHNA and CDR2 YSLEER. The CDR3 is made up of 15 amino acids. Trimming cost V 2 bases and J 0 bases; bases outside gene matches: 3. CDR3 bases: TGCGCCAGCAGCCAACGGACAGGCATGAACACTGAAGCTTTCTTT. Its protein product is CASSQRTGMNTEAFF.

The sample holds one count of this clone. This rearrangement joins TRBV4-1 to TRBJ1-1; TRBD1 is a possible D gene (5 bases). Germline CDR1 reads MGHRA; CDR2 reads YSYEKL. V lost 2 bases, J lost 0 bases, and 7 bases lay in between. This CDR3 has 14 amino acids. CDR3 nucleotide sequence: TGCGCCAGCAGCCAACGACAGATGAACACTGAAGCTTTCTTT. Its protein is CASSQRQMNTEAFF.

In this sample, this clone turned up once. The rearrangement links TRBV19 to TRBJ1-2; 7 nucleotides line up with TRBD1. Per germline, CDR1 LNHDA and CDR2 SQIVND (reference sequence). This CDR3 comprises 13 residues. V was pared by 9 bases and J by 7 bases, with 11 bases of the junction left unmatched. CDR3 sequence (DNA): TGTGCCAGCCCGGGACAGCCTCCTTGTGGCTACACCTTC. This sequence encodes CASPGQPPCGYTF.

The gene calls are TRBV5-3 and TRBJ2-3, with 11 bases lining up with TRBD2. TRBV5-3 belongs to the ORF category, with a function that is uncertain. The CDR3 length is 17 residues. V dropped 2 bases and J dropped 2; count of bases not matched to a gene: 7. As DNA, the CDR3 is TGTGCCAGAAGCTTTCGTGAACTAGCGGGGGACACAGATACGCAGTATTTT. Translation: CARSFRELAGDTDTQYF.

V and J are TRBV5-1 and TRBJ1-1, with D hard to call. In germline, CDR1 is SGHRS, CDR2 YFSETQ. The CDR3 length is 14 residues. The V end was cut by 0 bases, the J end by 3 bases, with 9 bases between. CDR3 region: CASSLVLSDTEAFF. The CDR3 DNA is TGCGCCAGCAGCTTGGTTCTCTCTGACACTGAAGCTTTCTTT.

V usage is TRBV6-5 and J usage is TRBJ2-5, with D perhaps TRBD1 (6 bases). Trimming pared 2 bases from V and 4 bases from J, leaving 17 bases between. Germline V CDR1 and CDR2: MNHEY, SVGAGI. The CDR3 is 16 residues long. CDR3 nucleotides: TGTGCCAGCAGTTACAGCCTCTTGGGGGCGGGAGAGACCCAGTACTTC. It is translated as CASSYSLLGAGETQYF.

The chain uses TRBV7-2 and TRBJ2-5; the match to TRBD2 covers 9 bases. Germline V lookup: CDR1 SGHTA, CDR2 FQGNSA. After removal of 1 base from V and 3 bases from J, the junction contained 12 bases not matched to a gene. CDR3 length: 18 residues. The CDR3 here is CASSLGFFGLAGKETQYF. For the CDR3, the DNA is TGTGCCAGCAGCTTAGGGTTTTTTGGGCTAGCGGGGAAAGAGACCCAGTACTTC.

CDR3 coding DNA: TGTGCCAGCAGCGTAGACCAGGGTAGGCCTGAAGCTTTCTTT. This codes for CASSVDQGRPEAFF. The rearrangement uses TRBV9 and TRBJ1-1; possibly TRBD1 for D (5 bases). Germline CDR1 reads SGDLS; CDR2 reads YYNGEE. The germline V and J ends were trimmed by 0 bases and 6 bases, with 12 bases remaining between them. This CDR3 is built from 14 residues.

The chain carries TRBV4-3 and TRBJ2-5, with 8 bases lining up with TRBD2. The ends lost 0 bases at V and 5 bases at J; junction bases unmatched: 5. The germline gives CDR1 LGHNA, CDR2 YSLEER. The CDR3 consists of 15 residues. The CDR3 DNA follows: TGCGCCAGCAGCCAAGATCGGGGGGGCCGGGAGACCCAGTACTTC. Translated, it gives CASSQDRGGRETQYF.

V gene TRBV16 combines with J gene TRBJ1-4; D remains ambiguous. CDR3 length: 11 residues. V was pared by 0 bases and J by 16 bases, with 9 bases between. The germline V gene encodes CDR1 KGHSY and CDR2 FQNENV. CDR3 coding DNA: TGTGCCAGCAGCCAATCTGGGAGATCGTTTTTT. This codes for CASSQSGRSFF.

The chain employs TRBV6-5 and TRBJ2-1, with 11 bases identical to TRBD2. J gave up 2 bases and V 6 bases, and 3 bases lay outside the gene matches. The CDR3 has 15 residues. CDR1 is MNHEY, CDR2 SVGAGI, per germline. CDR3 protein: CASSRLAGTYNEQFF. The CDR3 nucleotides are TGTGCCAGCAGCAGACTAGCGGGAACCTACAATGAGCAGTTCTTC.

J is TRBJ1-2 and V is TRBV19; D not resolved. The germline V and J ends were trimmed by 7 bases and 4 bases, with 13 bases remaining between them. Germline V gene lookup returns CDR1 LNHDA and CDR2 SQIVND (reference sequence). The CDR3 spans 13 residues. This chain's CDR3 is CASTFHSSYGYTF. As DNA, the CDR3 is TGTGCCAGTACGTTTCATTCTAGCTATGGCTACACCTTC.